The clone carrying this T cell receptor beta chain was seen a handful of times. Its target is unknown. These data come from a study of T cell responses to AZD1222 COVID-19 vaccine. Findings of the study overall: There were vaccine-associated CD4 TCRs across spike, dominant at 160-218 and 743-854. Clonal diversity was possibly underestimated; the donors were predominantly white British and more often female.

This table comes from immunoSEQ multiplex PCR, and its TCRdb copy is limited to in-frame clones, with some not included. The sample yields 95,000 to 150,000 clones, 92% seen once. The CDR3 length is 18 residues. With V trimmed by 5 bases and J by 4 bases, 20 bases remained unmatched. The germline CDR1 and CDR2 sequences are SGHVS and FQNEAQ. The TCR was taken from an adult in good health. J is TRBJ2-7 and V is TRBV7-8; 7 bases agree with TRBD2. Sequences were derived from peripheral blood, sampled on day 0 of AZD1222 vaccination. The CDR3 sequence: CASSTSGFPSRERYEQYV. CDR3 sequence (DNA): TGTGCCAGCAGCACCTCAGGGTTCCCATCGCGGGAGAGGTACGAGCAGTACGTC.